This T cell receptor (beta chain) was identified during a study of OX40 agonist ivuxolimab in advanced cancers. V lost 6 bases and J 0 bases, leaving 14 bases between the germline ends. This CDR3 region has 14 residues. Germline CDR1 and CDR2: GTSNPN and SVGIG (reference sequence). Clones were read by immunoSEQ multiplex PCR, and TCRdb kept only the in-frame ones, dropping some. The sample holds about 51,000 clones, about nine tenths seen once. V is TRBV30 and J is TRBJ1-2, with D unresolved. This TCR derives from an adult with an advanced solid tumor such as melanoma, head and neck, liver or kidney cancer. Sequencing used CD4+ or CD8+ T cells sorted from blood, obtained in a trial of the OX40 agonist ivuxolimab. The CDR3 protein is CACMLGRTNYGYTF. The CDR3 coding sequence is TGTGCCTGCATGCTGGGAAGAACTAACTATGGCTACACCTTC.